This entry concerns a single T cell receptor beta chain. Other DNA sequences within the sample encode an identical CDR3. TCRdb's copy holds only in-frame clones and misses some; the assay was immunoSEQ multiplex PCR. In the table there are 200,000 to 250,000 clones, about 80% of which are singletons. Germline values: CDR1 SGHDN, CDR2 FVKESK. V was cut by 1 base and J by 6 bases, with 7 bases left in between. CDR3 length equals 12 residues. It was during active infection that Seattle patients were enrolled and then longitudinally followed. This sample is part of a study of blood T cell repertoires in COVID-19. About the research overall: Samples of COVID-19 (acute and convalescent) were obtained from the United States, Italy and Spain. T cells, B-cell-depleted T cells, or PBMCs supplied cDNA or gDNA.

Source material: peripheral blood. The V and J genes are TRBV14 and TRBJ2-7, with unresolved D. This clonotype was sampled from a woman aged 80 or older with COVID-19, enrolled during active disease. This chain's CDR3 is CASSQGRGEQYF. As DNA, the CDR3 is TGTGCCAGCAGCCAAGGTCGAGGCGAGCAGTACTTC.